This TCR beta chain was identified in a study of metastatic and nonmetastatic thyroid tumors. Study context: Where malignant and benign thyroid patients were concerned, repertoires were compared across blood and tumor or nodule tissue.

Notes on the study in general: Within blood and tumor, benign nodules reportedly had significantly lower TCR beta diversity than malignant thyroid tumors did.

No treatment of any kind had been given to any patient before thyroid surgery. The CDR3 spans 15 residues. The germline V gene has CDR1 SGHTA and CDR2 FQGTGA. V lost 0 bases, J lost 5 bases, and 4 bases stayed unmatched. On this clone: The antigen remains unidentified.

As processed by the authors: What underpinned the distant-metastasis classifier for papillary thyroid cancer was the set of CDR3 differences across clinicopathological groups. With MiXCR, TCRdb reprocessed the PCR reads. These V and J calls derive from TCRdb rather than the authors' analysis. The profile shows 17,000 or so clones, 25% of them singletons. Sequenced input: adjacent normal tissue. This TCR came from a female donor with papillary thyroid cancer or a benign thyroid nodule (not recorded which). Some clones in this sample may be carry-over from other donors' samples. V is TRBV7-3 and J is TRBJ2-3, with 8 bases that match TRBD2. CDR3 bases: TGTGCCAGCAGCTTAACTAGCGCGGGAGGAGATACGCAGTATTTT. Translating it yields CASSLTSAGGDTQYF.